This T cell receptor (beta chain) comes out of a study of cytotoxic CD8 clonotypes in ibrutinib-treated CLL. Study overall: Over 9 relapsed/refractory, 15 treatment-naive; roughly 17 IGHV unmutated.

The CDR3 consists of 17 residues. Germline V CDR1 and CDR2: MGHRA, YSYEKL. Trimming took 0 bases from V and 2 from J; bases not matched to a gene: 2. The data were produced by immunoSEQ multiplex PCR, yet TCRdb's version contains in-frame clones alone and is incomplete. The sample has roughly 50,000 clones; 57% are singletons. This specimen consisted of PBMCs, obtained after 24 months of ibrutinib treatment. The rearrangement links TRBV4-1 to TRBJ2-1, with TRBD2 identical over 12 bases. This sequence originates from a human donor with chronic lymphocytic leukemia. The CDR3 DNA reads TGCGCCAGCAGCCAAGAACGACTAGCGGGGGCCTACAATGAGCAGTTCTTC. Protein sequence: CASSQERLAGAYNEQFF.